These 20 T cell receptor beta chains were sequenced from one sample in a study of CD8 T cells in Susac syndrome. Random hexamers were used to reverse transcribe about 0.45 to 1 ug of RNA. TCRdb re-called the immunoSEQ multiplex PCR reads through MiXCR, storing one row per CDR3 protein. Of some 210,000 distinct CDR3 sequences in the sample, about 94% were seen once. Specimen: CD4+ T cells from PBMCs. The origin of the receptors is a human donor with Susac syndrome.

This chain uses TRBV20-1 with TRBJ2-5; the D is unclear. The CDR3 loop spans 14 amino acids. CDR1 DFQATT and CDR2 SNEGSKA come from the germline V gene (reference sequence). Trimming removed 1 base at V and 2 bases at J, with 11 bases between. The CDR3 DNA follows: TGCAGTGCTAGAGGTGACACCAATCAAGAGACCCAGTACTTC. Its translation is CSARGDTNQETQYF.

CDR3 region: CATSREDRVYGYTF. CDR3 bases: TGTGCCACCAGCAGAGAAGACAGGGTATATGGCTACACCTTC. This sequence joins TRBV15 and TRBJ1-2; TRBD1 matches 7 bases. After removal of 0 bases from V and 5 bases from J, the junction contained 3 bases not matched to a gene. This CDR3 region has 14 residues. From germline, CDR1 is LNHNV and CDR2 YYDKDF (reference sequence).

The J gene is TRBJ2-2, the V gene TRBV6-2 or TRBV6-3; D is unresolved. CDR1 is MNHEY and CDR2 is SVGEGT in the germline V gene. The CDR3 runs to 12 residues. V was trimmed by 2 bases and J by 7 bases, leaving 5 bases between them. The CDR3 nucleotides are TGTGCCAGCAGTTACATCGACGGGGAGCTGTTTTTT. It specifies CASSYIDGELFF.

This chain joins TRBV20-1 and TRBJ2-5; D may be TRBD2 (5 bases). Per the germline V gene, CDR1 is DFQATT and CDR2 is SNEGSKA (reference sequence). Trimming pared 0 bases from V and 1 base from J, leaving 15 bases between. CDR3 size: 16 residues. The CDR3 bases are TGCAGTGCTAGAGACCCGGCGGCGGAGGCCCAAGAGACCCAGTACTTC. This sequence encodes CSARDPAAEAQETQYF.

The CDR3 loop is CASSEANGVNEKLFF. The CDR3 coding sequence is TGTGCCAGCAGTGAAGCGAACGGCGTTAATGAAAAACTGTTTTTT. The V call is TRBV2, the J call TRBJ1-4; D not certain. V was shortened by 0 bases and J by 4 bases, with 9 bases between the two germline ends. The CDR3 sequence is 15 residues long. Germline CDR1 reads SNHLY; CDR2 reads FYNNEI.

This rearrangement joins TRBV29-1 to TRBJ1-3, with TRBD1 matching over 9 bases. The germline V gene encodes CDR1 SQVTM and CDR2 ANQGSEA. This CDR3 contains 13 residues. Trimming at V came to 5 bases and at J to 4 bases, leaving 3 bases not matched to a gene. The chain's CDR3 is CSVSDRGGNTIYF. Written as DNA, the CDR3 is TGCAGCGTTTCCGACAGGGGGGGAAACACCATATATTTT.

This chain joins TRBV6-1 and TRBJ1-1, with TRBD1 identical over 12 bases. The CDR3 contains 13 residues. Germline CDR1 is MNHNS and CDR2 is SASEGT. The V segment lost 9 bases and the J segment 3 bases; nucleotides outside the gene matches: 2. The CDR3 protein is CASRDRGHTEAFF. In DNA, the CDR3 is TGTGCCAGTAGGGACAGGGGGCACACTGAAGCTTTCTTT.

The chain carries TRBV3-1 and TRBJ2-4, with unresolved D. This CDR3 is built from 14 residues. With 1 base removed from V and 6 bases from J, the gap between germline ends came to 10 bases. Germline-derived CDR1 and CDR2 are LGHDT and YNNKEL (reference sequence). This CDR3 is CASSQGVDLNIQYF. The CDR3 DNA sequence: TGTGCCAGCAGCCAAGGAGTGGATTTAAACATTCAGTACTTC.

The rearrangement uses TRBV9 and TRBJ2-3; D is unclear. Trimming took 0 bases from V and 6 from J, leaving 11 bases between them. The CDR3 has 14 residues. CDR1 is SGDLS, CDR2 YYNGEE, per germline. CDR3 sequence: CASSVDTVADTQYF. DNA for the CDR3: TGTGCCAGCAGCGTAGATACAGTGGCGGATACGCAGTATTTT.

The rearrangement links TRBV30 to TRBJ1-2; no reliable D call. Germline CDR1 GTSNPN, CDR2 SVGIG (reference sequence). This CDR3 region has 14 residues. V was clipped by 1 base and J by 0 bases, with 9 bases between them. The CDR3 loop reads CAWSADTANYGYTF. In DNA, the CDR3 is TGTGCCTGGAGTGCCGATACAGCTAACTATGGCTACACCTTC.

This chain links TRBV29-1 with TRBJ2-3; 8 positions match TRBD2. Germline lookup yields CDR1 SQVTM and CDR2 ANQGSEA. The CDR3 loop spans 14 amino acids. V was clipped by 4 bases and J by 1 base; unmatched bases: 4. The CDR3 region is CSVGAGGRTDTQYF. CDR3 DNA: TGCAGCGTTGGGGCGGGGGGCCGCACAGATACGCAGTATTTT.

V usage is TRBV7-3 and J usage is TRBJ2-3, with 8 bases identical to TRBD2. Losses at the gene ends were 5 bases for V and 1 base for J; bases not matched to a gene: 8. This CDR3 has 16 amino acids. CDR1 is SGHTA, CDR2 FQGTGA, per germline. CDR3 residues: CASSPQAGAGTDTQYF. The CDR3 bases are TGTGCCAGCAGCCCCCAAGCGGGGGCAGGCACAGATACGCAGTATTTT.

V is TRBV6-2 or TRBV6-3 and J is TRBJ1-1; D unresolved. The germline V and J ends were trimmed by 2 bases and 6 bases, with 13 bases remaining between them. This CDR3 contains 14 residues. Germline CDR1 reads MNHEY; CDR2 reads SVGEGT. CDR3 nucleotide sequence: TGTGCCAGCAGTTACGATGACCCCCAGTCTGAAGCTTTCTTT. It is translated as CASSYDDPQSEAFF.

The chain couples TRBV11-3 to TRBJ2-2; possibly TRBD2 for D (6 bases). CDR1 and CDR2 (germline): SGHNT, YENEEA. V was cut by 5 bases and J by 5 bases, with 18 bases left in between. There are 16 residues in the CDR3. The CDR3 loop is CASSAEGVLGTGELFF. CDR3 DNA: TGTGCCAGCAGCGCGGAGGGTGTTTTGGGGACCGGGGAGCTGTTTTTT.

V and J are TRBV6-2 or TRBV6-3 and TRBJ2-1; 10 bases map to TRBD2. Trimming cost V 7 bases and J 6 bases; bases outside gene matches: 9. Looked up from germline, CDR1 is MNHEY and CDR2 is SVGEGT. CDR3 length: 15 amino acids. CDR3 loop: CASKNSGGPGNEQFF. As DNA, the CDR3 is TGTGCCAGCAAAAATAGCGGGGGGCCTGGCAATGAGCAGTTCTTC.

The gene calls are TRBV30 and TRBJ1-1; D gene uncertain. The CDR3 consists of 12 residues. Germline assignment: CDR1 GTSNPN and CDR2 SVGIG (reference sequence). V was trimmed by 4 bases and J by 6 bases, leaving 12 bases between them. This CDR3 is CAWNRGTAEAFF. The CDR3 bases are TGTGCCTGGAACCGTGGAACGGCTGAAGCTTTCTTT.

This chain connects TRBV30 to TRBJ1-4; D is ambiguous. The germline V gene encodes CDR1 GTSNPN and CDR2 SVGIG (reference sequence). The CDR3 consists of 15 residues. V was cut by 0 bases and J by 5 bases, with 13 bases left in between. The CDR3 loop is CAWSVPHGTNEKLFF. The CDR3 DNA is TGTGCCTGGAGTGTACCCCACGGAACAAATGAAAAACTGTTTTTT.

This clonotype was recorded a few times. The chain couples TRBV18 to TRBJ2-7; TRBD2 might be the D (6 bases). Germline CDR1 and CDR2: KGHSH and LQKENI. The germline V and J ends were trimmed by 3 bases and 3 bases, with 9 bases remaining between them. CDR3 length: 13 residues. In DNA, the CDR3 is TGTGCCAGCTCACCGGGGGGTAGCTACGAGCAGTACTTC. Its protein product is CASSPGGSYEQYF.

The gene calls are TRBV29-1 and TRBJ2-1, with a tentative D call TRBD1 (6 bases). CDR1 is SQVTM, CDR2 ANQGSEA, per germline. This CDR3 has 13 residues. V lost 0 bases, J lost 7 bases, and 10 bases lay in between. The CDR3 nucleotides read TGCAGCGTTGAAGATGCCAGGGGTAATGAGCAGTTCTTC. Translation: CSVEDARGNEQFF.

The rearrangement uses TRBV6-6 and TRBJ1-6; a weak D match, TRBD1 (5 bases). V lost 8 bases to trimming and J lost 4 bases, with 12 bases between them. Germline CDR1 reads MNHNY; CDR2 reads SVGAGI (reference sequence). The CDR3 totals 14 residues. The CDR3 loop is CASRDGAYNSPLHF. In nucleotides, the CDR3 is TGTGCCAGCCGGGACGGAGCTTATAATTCACCCCTCCACTTT.